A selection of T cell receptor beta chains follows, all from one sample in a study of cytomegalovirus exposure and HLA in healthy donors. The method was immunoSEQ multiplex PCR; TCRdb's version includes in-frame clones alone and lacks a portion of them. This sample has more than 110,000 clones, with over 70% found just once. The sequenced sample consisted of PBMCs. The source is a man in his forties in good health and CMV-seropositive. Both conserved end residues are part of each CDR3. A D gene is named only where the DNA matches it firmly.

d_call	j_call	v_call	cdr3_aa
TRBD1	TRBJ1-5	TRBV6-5	CASSPRTGDQPQHF
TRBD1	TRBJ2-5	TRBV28	CASSPPGTGGGETQYF
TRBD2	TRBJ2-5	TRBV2	CASTEGVAGPQETQYF
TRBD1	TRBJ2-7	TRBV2	CASLGDRVGEQYF
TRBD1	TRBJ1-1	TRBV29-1	CSADRGRNTEAFF
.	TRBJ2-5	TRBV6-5	CASSYGGTSQETQYF
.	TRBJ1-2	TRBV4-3	CASSQDYRDSYGYTF
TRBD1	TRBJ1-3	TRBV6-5	CASSTRTGELYF
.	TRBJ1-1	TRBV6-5	CASSYSAANTEAFF
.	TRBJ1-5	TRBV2	CASRTVSNQPQHF
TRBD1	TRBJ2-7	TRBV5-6	CASSSGQNYEQYF
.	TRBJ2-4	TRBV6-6	CASSGGAKNIQYF
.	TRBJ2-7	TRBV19	CASSIHSPEGSYEQYF
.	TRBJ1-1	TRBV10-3	CAISDQVNTEAFF
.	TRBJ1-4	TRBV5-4	CASSLGGIATNEKLFF
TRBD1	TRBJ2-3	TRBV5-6	CASSSAGTGAIDTQYF
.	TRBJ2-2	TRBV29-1	CSAAGQGVSTGELFF
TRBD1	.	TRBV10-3	CASQGAGSYEQYF
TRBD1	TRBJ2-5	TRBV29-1	CSVDGTGGLKTQYF
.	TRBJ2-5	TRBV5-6	CASSVRGAGGVETQYF
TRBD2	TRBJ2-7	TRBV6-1	CASSLTSGSSYEQYF
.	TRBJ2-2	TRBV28	CASRRGGTGELFF
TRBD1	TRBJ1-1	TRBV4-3	CASSRSDRVNTEAFF
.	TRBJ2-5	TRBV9	CASSVGPLQETQYF
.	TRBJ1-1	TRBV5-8	CASSLGLDIDFF
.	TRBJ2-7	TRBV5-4	CASSSSFHEQYF
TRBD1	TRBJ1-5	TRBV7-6	CASTPGTGSNQPQHF
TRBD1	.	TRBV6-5	CASSYSRDRGNEQYF
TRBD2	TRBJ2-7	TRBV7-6	CASSLVAGGGAYEQYF
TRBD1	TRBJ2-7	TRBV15	CATSRTTGDEQYF
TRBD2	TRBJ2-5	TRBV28	CASRGTLGLDKETQYF
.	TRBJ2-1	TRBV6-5	CASSYDGKGAKFF
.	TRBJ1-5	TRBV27	CASSLYGTDYLVDNQPQHF
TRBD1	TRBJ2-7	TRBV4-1	CASSQNPPGQGSEQYF
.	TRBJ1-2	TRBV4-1	CASSQDQYSLYGYTF
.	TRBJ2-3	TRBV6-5	CASRGDLATLKQYF
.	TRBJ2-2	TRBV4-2	CASTPGTTNTGELFF
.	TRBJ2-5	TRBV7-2	CASSLVDRAQETQYF
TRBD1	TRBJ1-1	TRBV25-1	CASSRAGGTEAFF
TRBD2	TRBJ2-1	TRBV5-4	CASRSSGDSYNEQFF
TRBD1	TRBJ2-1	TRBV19	CASSTGTDYYNEQFF
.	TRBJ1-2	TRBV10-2	CASSESFVRDGYTF
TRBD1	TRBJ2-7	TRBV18	CASSPQRQGSLYEQYF
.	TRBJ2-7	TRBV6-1	CAITPRLVSYEQYF
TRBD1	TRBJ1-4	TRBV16	CASSQLGTARNEKLFF
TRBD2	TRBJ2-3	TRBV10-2	CASSMGLASTDTQYF
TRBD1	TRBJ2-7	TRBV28	CASSFSGGQGAREQYF
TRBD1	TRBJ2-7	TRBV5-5	CASSQGSGTGLSYEQYF
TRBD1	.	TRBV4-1	CASSQTRTGGTGNTIYF
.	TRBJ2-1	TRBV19	CASSILAFGYEQFF
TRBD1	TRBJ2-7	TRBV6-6	CASTLDRDSSYEQYF
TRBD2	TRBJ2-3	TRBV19	CASSRTSGIFTDTQYF
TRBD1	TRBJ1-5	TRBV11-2	CASSLGGTGPHQPQHF